The 27 T cell receptor beta chains below were found in one sample sequenced in a study of blood T cell repertoires in COVID-19 (TCRdb year 2020). The protocol used for the library was the immunoSEQ multiplex PCR assay. TCRdb limited this immuneACCESS table to in-frame rearrangements with V and J called. A share of clones is missing; checked studies link under half to unresolved V genes, and the rest is unexplained. The sample table contains 250,000 or so clones; only one count was recorded for roughly 90% of them. The top ten clonotypes cover 2.7% of the sample. Sequenced sample: peripheral blood. These receptors all come from a woman aged 55-70 years with acute or convalescent COVID-19.

In DNA, the CDR3 is TGTGCCACCAGCAGAGTAGGACAGGGGGCCCACGAGCAGTACTTC. Translation: CATSRVGQGAHEQYF. The rearrangement joins TRBV15 to TRBJ2-7, with 11 bases identical to TRBD1. Losses at the gene ends were 1 base for V and 5 bases for J; bases not matched to a gene: 4. The CDR3 loop spans 15 amino acids. From germline, CDR1 is LNHNV and CDR2 YYDKDF (reference sequence).

This sequence joins TRBV6-5 and TRBJ2-1, with 11 positions matching TRBD2. From germline, CDR1 is MNHEY and CDR2 SVGAGI. After removal of 7 bases from V and 6 bases from J, the junction contained 5 bases not matched to a gene. This CDR3 has 14 residues. DNA of the CDR3: TGTGCCAGCAAGACTAGCGGGGACCTCAATGAGCAGTTCTTC. It encodes CASKTSGDLNEQFF.

This clone was counted once. J is TRBJ2-3 and V is TRBV10-3; 8 bases line up with TRBD1. This CDR3 has 17 amino acids. Per germline, CDR1 ENHRY and CDR2 SYGVKD. V shed 2 bases and J 2 bases; nucleotides not matched to a gene: 9. The chain's CDR3 is CAISEPTRQGATDTQYF. CDR3 nucleotide sequence: TGTGCCATCAGTGAGCCGACGCGGCAGGGGGCCACAGATACGCAGTATTTT.

J is TRBJ2-3 and V is TRBV4-2; D ambiguous. The germline V gene has CDR1 LGHNA and CDR2 YNFKEQ. Trimming left V 6 bases short and J 2 bases short, with 3 bases between. This CDR3 is built from 11 residues. This CDR3 is CASSLTDTQYF. CDR3 bases: TGTGCCAGCAGTCTCACAGATACGCAGTATTTT.

The chain couples TRBV24-1 to TRBJ1-3; the match to TRBD1 covers 11 bases. The CDR3 spans 16 residues. Unmatched junction bases numbered 5, after V lost 2 bases and J lost 6 bases. Looked up from germline, CDR1 is KGHDR and CDR2 is SFDVKD. The CDR3 loop reads CATSDSRGQGANTIYF. The CDR3 nucleotides are TGTGCCACCAGTGATTCACGAGGACAGGGGGCAAACACCATATATTTT.

The genes are TRBV6-5 and TRBJ2-7, with 8 bases matching TRBD1. From germline, CDR1 is MNHEY and CDR2 SVGAGI. CDR3 size: 16 residues. Losses at the gene ends were 0 bases for V and 0 bases for J; bases not matched to a gene: 4. CDR3 residues: CASSYSWDRSSYEQYF. DNA of the CDR3: TGTGCCAGCAGTTACTCATGGGACAGGAGCTCCTACGAGCAGTACTTC.

The V call is TRBV5-5, the J call TRBJ1-4; D call uncertain. This CDR3 has 14 amino acids. V was shortened by 7 bases and J by 0 bases, with 10 bases between the two germline ends. In germline, CDR1 is SGHKS, CDR2 YYEKEE (reference sequence). CDR3 protein: CASQDWATNEKLFF. Here the CDR3 DNA reads TGTGCCAGCCAGGATTGGGCAACTAATGAAAAACTGTTTTTT.

J is TRBJ1-1 and V is TRBV7-9, with 7 nucleotides matching TRBD1. The CDR3 has 13 residues. V trimming: 5 bases; J trimming: 8 bases; junction bases outside the gene matches: 8. Germline V gives CDR1 SEHNR, CDR2 FQNEAQ (reference sequence). Here the CDR3 reads CASSPRTGQEAFF. The CDR3 DNA is TGTGCCAGCAGCCCCCGGACGGGACAGGAAGCTTTCTTT.

The chain employs TRBV19 and TRBJ1-4; 8 nucleotides align to TRBD1. V shed 4 bases and J 4 bases; nucleotides not matched to a gene: 2. This CDR3 is built from 14 residues. Germline CDR1 reads LNHDA; CDR2 reads SQIVND (reference sequence). CDR3 sequence (DNA): TGTGCCAGTAGTACTGACAGGGGTAATGAAAAACTGTTTTTT. It codes for CASSTDRGNEKLFF.

This chain connects TRBV6-5 to TRBJ1-1; no clear D. The germline V gene encodes CDR1 MNHEY and CDR2 SVGAGI. The CDR3 sequence is 13 residues long. V lost 5 bases to trimming and J lost 10 bases, with 17 bases between them. The CDR3 protein is CASSPRAPESAFF. The CDR3, as DNA: TGTGCCAGCAGTCCGAGGGCGCCAGAGTCAGCTTTCTTT.

The chain carries TRBV7-9 and TRBJ1-3; 8 bases are a match to TRBD1. CDR3 size: 12 residues. Per germline, CDR1 SEHNR and CDR2 FQNEAQ (reference sequence). V trimming: 2 bases; J trimming: 15 bases; junction bases outside the gene matches: 6. The CDR3: CASSLQRQGAYF. The CDR3 DNA sequence: TGTGCCAGCAGCTTACAGAGGCAGGGGGCATATTTT.

V and J are TRBV5-1 and TRBJ1-1; D gene unclear. Germline CDR1 reads SGHRS; CDR2 reads YFSETQ. This CDR3 region has 15 residues. Between the trimmed V and J ends, which lost 4 bases and 0 bases, there was a span of 13 bases. Here the CDR3 reads CASSPAQYMNTEAFF. DNA for the CDR3: TGCGCCAGCAGCCCCGCACAGTACATGAACACTGAAGCTTTCTTT.

The gene calls are TRBV10-3 and TRBJ1-3; D gene unclear. This CDR3 has 14 amino acids. V was shortened by 2 bases and J by 0 bases, with 5 bases between the two germline ends. Germline CDR1 is ENHRY and CDR2 is SYGVKD. CDR3 loop: CAISEGGSGNTIYF. CDR3 bases: TGTGCCATCAGTGAGGGCGGCTCTGGAAACACCATATATTTT.

This rearrangement joins TRBV5-1 to TRBJ2-3; D is uncertain. The germline V gene encodes CDR1 SGHRS and CDR2 YFSETQ. Deletions cut 0 bases from V and 5 bases from J, with 10 bases between. The CDR3 length is 14 residues. The CDR3 loop reads CASSLVPGVDTQYF. CDR3 sequence (DNA): TGCGCCAGCAGCTTGGTTCCGGGTGTAGATACGCAGTATTTT.

The chain uses TRBV10-3 and TRBJ2-1, with D perhaps TRBD2 (6 bases). The CDR3 has 16 residues. The V gene's germline CDR1 is ENHRY and CDR2 SYGVKD. V was pared by 3 bases and J by 6 bases, with 18 bases between. This CDR3 reads CAISDSSGGEVNEQFF. The CDR3 DNA is TGTGCCATCAGTGACTCTTCCGGGGGAGAGGTCAATGAGCAGTTCTTC.

V usage is TRBV5-5 and J usage is TRBJ2-3; 7 bases are shared with TRBD1. CDR1 and CDR2 (germline): SGHKS, YYEKEE (reference sequence). The CDR3 runs to 16 residues. The trim removed 5 bases at V and 1 base at J, leaving 10 bases unmatched. CDR3 sequence (DNA): TGTGCCAGCAGGTTTACAGGGGATAGGGGCACAGATACGCAGTATTTT. The encoded protein is CASRFTGDRGTDTQYF.

The chain is built from TRBV23-1 and TRBJ2-1; D remains unclear. TRBV23-1 counts as an open reading frame of uncertain function. This CDR3 spans 14 amino acids. Trimming stripped 0 bases from V and 5 bases from J, with 8 bases between. CDR3 in DNA: TGCGCCAGCAGTCAATCGGGCAAGAACAATGAGCAGTTCTTC. Encoded protein: CASSQSGKNNEQFF.

The rearrangement joins TRBV6-5 to TRBJ2-1; 8 bases map to TRBD2. The J segment lost 9 bases and the V segment lost 4 bases, leaving 8 bases of the junction unmatched. The CDR3 totals 14 residues. Germline CDR1 is MNHEY and CDR2 is SVGAGI. CDR3 residues: CASSSARAGVEQFF. In nucleotides, the CDR3 is TGTGCCAGCAGTTCTGCGCGAGCGGGAGTTGAGCAGTTCTTC.

This clone was seen just once. This chain links TRBV9 with TRBJ2-1, with TRBD2 identical over 7 bases. Germline CDR1 reads SGDLS; CDR2 reads YYNGEE. Trimming took 0 bases from V and 0 from J; bases not matched to a gene: 3. This CDR3 spans 16 amino acids. For the CDR3, the DNA is TGTGCCAGCAGCGTAGGTGGCGGGGGCTCCTACAATGAGCAGTTCTTC. Amino acid sequence: CASSVGGGGSYNEQFF. The full variable domain, its missing parts supplied by reference TRBV9 and TRBJ2-1, is DSGVTQTPKHLITATGQRVTLRCSPRSGDLSVYWYQQSLDQGLQFLIQYYNGEERAKGNILERFSAQQFPDLHSELNLSSLELGDSALYFCASSVGGGGSYNEQFFGPGTRLTVL.

The chain employs TRBV12-3 or TRBV12-4 and TRBJ2-7, with D possibly being TRBD1 (5 bases). The V gene lost 5 bases and the J gene lost 5 bases, with 13 bases spanning the gap. The CDR3 loop spans 13 amino acids. The CDR3 DNA sequence: TGTGCCAGCAGTCTCCAGGGTTGGAACGAGCAGTACTTC. Translated: CASSLQGWNEQYF.

This clone turned up a few times. The chain has TRBV29-1 and TRBJ2-5; TRBD1 matches at 10 bases. There are 14 residues in the CDR3. Germline assignment: CDR1 SQVTM and CDR2 ANQGSEA. V lost 6 bases, J lost 4 bases, and 8 bases stayed unmatched. CDR3 amino acids: CSVMTGGLGETQYF. In DNA, the CDR3 is TGCAGCGTAATGACAGGGGGCTTAGGAGAGACCCAGTACTTC.

CDR3 sequence reads: CASRTGGATNEKLFF. CDR3 nucleotide sequence: TGTGCCAGCAGGACAGGGGGCGCGACTAATGAAAAACTGTTTTTT. The genes are TRBV28 and TRBJ1-4, with 10 nucleotides matching TRBD1. V lost 6 bases to trimming and J lost 2 bases; unmatched junction nucleotides: 3. The CDR3 loop spans 15 amino acids. Germline V gene sequence: CDR1 MDHEN, CDR2 SYDVKM. Full variable domain (remainder filled in from reference TRBV28 and TRBJ1-4): DVKVTQSSRYLVKRTGEKVFLECVQDMDHENMFWYRQDPGLGLRLIYFSYDVKMKEKGDIPEGYSVSREKKERFSLILESASTNQTSMYLCASRTGGATNEKLFFGSGTQLSVL.

This rearrangement joins TRBV28 to TRBJ2-7; 7 bases line up with TRBD2. Germline V lookup: CDR1 MDHEN, CDR2 SYDVKM. The CDR3 has 15 amino acids. The trim removed 6 bases at V and 3 bases at J, leaving 11 bases unmatched. Written as DNA, the CDR3 is TGTGCCAGCAGCTCCGGGGGGACCGACGGCTACGAGCAGTACTTC. Residues: CASSSGGTDGYEQYF.

This clone was seen only a few times. This chain uses TRBV25-1 with TRBJ1-3, with D perhaps matching TRBD1 (6 bases). Germline V gene lookup returns CDR1 MGHDK and CDR2 SYGVNS. V was shortened by 6 bases and J by 6 bases, with 18 bases between the two germline ends. The CDR3 contains 15 residues. The CDR3 sequence: CASSPPGASLNTIYF. The DNA of the CDR3 is TGTGCCAGCAGCCCTCCAGGGGCCAGTCTAAACACCATATATTTT.

V usage is TRBV6-2 or TRBV6-3 and J usage is TRBJ2-7; 7 bases fit TRBD1. The germline gives CDR1 MNHEY, CDR2 SVGEGT. V was clipped by 2 bases and J by 7 bases; unmatched bases: 8. The CDR3 consists of 14 residues. CDR3 coding DNA: TGTGCCAGCAGTTACCTGGGACAGCGAGGAGAGCAGTACTTC. Amino acids: CASSYLGQRGEQYF.

This sequence joins TRBV5-1 and TRBJ2-2; 9 nucleotides match TRBD1. CDR3 length: 16 amino acids. The V segment lost 4 bases and the J segment 2 bases; nucleotides outside the gene matches: 6. Germline values: CDR1 SGHRS, CDR2 YFSETQ. The CDR3 DNA is TGCGCCAGCAGCCCCGGGACAGGGAAAAACACCGGGGAGCTGTTTTTT. It codes for CASSPGTGKNTGELFF.

V is TRBV3-1 (or the pseudogene TRBV3-2) and J is TRBJ1-2; possibly TRBD1 for D (5 bases). The germline V gene encodes CDR1 LGHDT and CDR2 YNNKEL (reference sequence). The CDR3 consists of 16 residues. V was trimmed by 0 bases and J by 6 bases, leaving 17 bases between them. This CDR3 is CASSQDGFRARHGYTF. The CDR3 coding sequence is TGTGCCAGCAGCCAAGATGGGTTCAGGGCACGCCATGGCTACACCTTC.